The 13 T cell receptor beta chains presented below share a single source sample, sequenced in a study of T cell repertoires in aging, cancer and after chemotherapy. Peripheral blood genomic DNA, not sorted cells or RNA, was the template. TRB rearrangements spanning V, D and J were amplified using mixed TRB-A/B primers. One entry per CDR3 protein, called by TCRdb with MiXCR from the multiplex PCR reads. In the table there are 1,200 or so distinct CDR3 sequences, 50% to 70% of which are singletons. Sequenced material: blood. The source of these receptors is a human donor with a blood cancer.

This clonotype was counted once. This chain links TRBV11-2 with TRBJ1-1, with 7 bases fitting TRBD1. This CDR3 contains 16 residues. V lost 2 bases to trimming and J lost 1 base; unmatched junction nucleotides: 7. CDR1 and CDR2 from the germline V gene are SGHAT and FQNNGV. DNA of the CDR3: TGTGCCAGCAGCTTAATAACAGGGGTCGGGAACACTGAAGCTTTCTTT. This gives the protein CASSLITGVGNTEAFF.

The chain couples TRBV10-3 to TRBJ1-2, with D uncertain. The ends were cut back, 10 bases at V and 8 bases at J, with 14 bases in the middle. The germline V gene has CDR1 ENHRY and CDR2 SYGVKD. This CDR3 contains 11 residues. CDR3 residues: CATMETGGYTF. The CDR3 DNA reads TGTGCCACCATGGAGACGGGAGGCTACACCTTC.

V gene TRBV19 combines with J gene TRBJ1-3; possibly TRBD1 for D (5 bases). Trimming shortened V by 6 bases and J by 0 bases, and 18 bases separated the two germline ends. Per germline, CDR1 LNHDA and CDR2 SQIVND (reference sequence). CDR3 length: 17 residues. The CDR3 region has the DNA TGTGCCAGTAGGGTCACTACGGGGGACCTCTCTGGAAACACCATATATTTT. This sequence encodes CASRVTTGDLSGNTIYF.

The chain carries TRBV18 and TRBJ2-1; D could derive from TRBD1 or TRBD2 (5 bases each). Per the germline V gene, CDR1 is KGHSH and CDR2 is LQKENI. This CDR3 has 13 residues. Trimming took off 4 bases at V and 10 bases at J, with 14 bases between the two ends. This chain's CDR3 is CASSLGTLGEQFF. DNA for the CDR3: TGTGCCAGCTCACTCGGGACCCTCGGGGAGCAGTTCTTC.

This clonotype has a handful of counts. The chain joins TRBV10-3 to TRBJ2-3; 7 bases align to TRBD2. The CDR3 extends over 14 amino acids. The germline gives CDR1 ENHRY, CDR2 SYGVKD. The junction had 4 bases not matched to a gene; V was cut back by 6 bases and J by 1 base. The DNA of the CDR3 is TGTGCCATCAGAGAAAGCGGGGGCACAGATACGCAGTATTTT. Protein sequence: CAIRESGGTDTQYF.

The chain joins TRBV19 to TRBJ2-5; 13 bases fit TRBD2. The CDR3 loop spans 17 amino acids. Trimming removed 4 bases from V and 2 bases from J; junction bases left unmatched: 7. CDR1 is LNHDA and CDR2 is SQIVND in the germline V gene (reference sequence). In DNA form, the CDR3 reads TGTGCCAGTAGTAGGGGACTAGCGGGGAGAGAACAAGAGACCCAGTACTTC. Translated: CASSRGLAGREQETQYF.

The CDR3 bases are TGTGCCAGTAGTATAGCGACAGGGGGGTCCTACGAGCAGTACTTC. Amino acids: CASSIATGGSYEQYF. This rearrangement joins TRBV19 to TRBJ2-1, with 9 bases fitting TRBD1. The J call may be faulty, since TRBJ2-7 better matches the DNA end. Germline assignment: CDR1 LNHDA and CDR2 SQIVND (reference sequence). The CDR3 sequence is 15 residues long.

The rearrangement links TRBV5-4 to TRBJ2-1, with 8 bases aligning to TRBD1. CDR1 SGHNT and CDR2 YYREEE come from the germline V gene (reference sequence). The CDR3 is 17 residues long. V gave up 4 bases and J gave up 12 bases; unmatched junction bases: 21. The CDR3 DNA reads as TGTGCCAGCAGCGTAACCAGGACAGGGAGTGTGGGCATGAGGCAGTTCTTC. Amino acids: CASSVTRTGSVGMRQFF.

The chain has TRBV6-2 or TRBV6-3 and TRBJ2-7; possibly TRBD2 for D (5 bases). Germline V gene sequence: CDR1 MNHEY, CDR2 SVGEGT. V was cut by 5 bases and J by 7 bases, with 15 bases left in between. This CDR3 is 13 amino acids long. The CDR3 region is CASSQDGVGEQYF. CDR3 bases: TGTGCCAGCAGTCAGGACGGGGTCGGGGAGCAGTACTTC.

This clonotype was picked up a small number of times. The chain couples TRBV15 to TRBJ2-2, with D tentatively TRBD1 or TRBD2 (5 bases each). CDR3 length equals 16 residues. V was cut by 0 bases and J by 4 bases, with 12 bases left in between. Germline V lookup: CDR1 LNHNV, CDR2 YYDKDF (reference sequence). CDR3 bases: TGTGCCACCAGCAGAGATATCCAGGGACCCACCGGGGAGCTGTTTTTT. Protein sequence: CATSRDIQGPTGELFF.

J is TRBJ2-1 and V is TRBV18; 9 bases fit TRBD2. V was pared by 3 bases and J by 6 bases, with 6 bases of the junction left unmatched. This CDR3 contains 15 residues. Germline-derived CDR1 and CDR2 are KGHSH and LQKENI. CDR3 in DNA: TGTGCCAGCTCACCTGGTCTAGCGGGACTCAATGAGCAGTTCTTC. Protein product: CASSPGLAGLNEQFF.

This clonotype rates as medium-sized. The chain uses TRBV29-1 and TRBJ2-1; D remains unclear. Per the germline V gene, CDR1 is SQVTM and CDR2 is ANQGSEA. Trimming pared 4 bases from V and 7 bases from J, leaving 11 bases between. This CDR3 is built from 12 residues. The CDR3 is CSVGRRINEQFF. CDR3 bases: TGCAGCGTTGGTAGACGGATTAATGAGCAGTTCTTC.

The chain has TRBV19 and TRBJ2-2; D is possibly TRBD1 (6 bases). The CDR3 extends over 15 amino acids. V gave up 5 bases and J gave up 0 bases, with 10 bases separating them. Germline CDR1 is LNHDA and CDR2 is SQIVND (reference sequence). The CDR3 DNA follows: TGTGCCAGTAGTTTTAGGGGGACGAACACCGGGGAGCTGTTTTTT. Amino acid sequence: CASSFRGTNTGELFF.